Listed below are T cell receptor beta chains from one sample, sequenced in a study of cytomegalovirus exposure and HLA in healthy donors. The protocol was immunoSEQ multiplex PCR, while the TCRdb copy is restricted to in-frame clones and leaves out a portion. Found here are about 140,000 clones, around nine tenths of them singletons; the top ten hold approximately 4.7%. Material for sequencing was PBMCs. All receptors derive from a woman between 25 and 40 years old in good health and CMV-seronegative. Each CDR3 is given with its conserved first and last residue. Fields, in order: D gene, V gene, clone size, J gene, CDR3 protein, CDR3 DNA. A D gene is named only where the DNA matches it firmly. Clone size appears in some rows only: once, few, many, or a class for an expanded clone.

d_call: NA; v_call: TRBV28; clone_size: NA; j_call: TRBJ2-7; cdr3_aa: CASSSSTVSYEQYF; cdr3_nt: TGTGCCAGCAGTTCCTCTACAGTCTCCTACGAGCAGTACTTC
d_call: TRBD1; v_call: TRBV28; clone_size: NA; j_call: TRBJ2-1; cdr3_aa: CASSSGQGVNEQFF; cdr3_nt: TGTGCCAGCAGTTCAGGACAGGGTGTAAATGAGCAGTTCTTC
d_call: NA; v_call: TRBV30; clone_size: NA; j_call: TRBJ2-3; cdr3_aa: CAWTQGGNAQYF; cdr3_nt: TGTGCCTGGACCCAGGGGGGTAATGCGCAGTATTTT
d_call: NA; v_call: TRBV27; clone_size: NA; j_call: TRBJ1-6; cdr3_aa: CASSLSPGLYSPLHF; cdr3_nt: TGTGCCAGCAGTTTATCGCCGGGACTTTATTCACCCCTCCACTTT
d_call: NA; v_call: TRBV28; clone_size: NA; j_call: TRBJ1-5; cdr3_aa: CASTVGGTKQPQHF; cdr3_nt: TGTGCCAGCACTGTCGGGGGGACGAAACAGCCCCAGCATTTT
d_call: NA; v_call: TRBV4-3; clone_size: once; j_call: TRBJ2-7; cdr3_aa: CASSQEPGTYEQYF; cdr3_nt: TGCGCCAGCAGCCAAGAGCCGGGAACCTACGAGCAGTACTTC
d_call: NA; v_call: TRBV5-1; clone_size: few; j_call: TRBJ2-5; cdr3_aa: CASSTGLYQETQYF; cdr3_nt: TGCGCCAGCAGCACCGGACTGTACCAAGAGACCCAGTACTTC
d_call: NA; v_call: TRBV6-5; clone_size: NA; j_call: TRBJ1-1; cdr3_aa: CASSYSTARMNTEAFF; cdr3_nt: TGTGCCAGCAGTTACTCAACAGCAAGAATGAACACTGAAGCTTTCTTT
d_call: TRBD1; v_call: TRBV6-1; clone_size: NA; j_call: TRBJ2-7; cdr3_aa: CASSEFPGQVSEQYF; cdr3_nt: TGTGCCAGCAGTGAATTTCCGGGACAGGTATCCGAGCAGTACTTC
d_call: NA; v_call: TRBV19; clone_size: NA; j_call: TRBJ1-1; cdr3_aa: CASRGMSQGRGDTEAFF; cdr3_nt: TGTGCCAGTAGGGGAATGTCGCAGGGGCGAGGGGACACTGAAGCTTTCTTT
d_call: TRBD2; v_call: TRBV25-1; clone_size: NA; j_call: TRBJ2-1; cdr3_aa: CASSTRGLAGVNEQFF; cdr3_nt: TGTGCCAGCAGTACTCGAGGACTAGCGGGCGTCAATGAGCAGTTCTTC
d_call: TRBD1; v_call: TRBV5-1; clone_size: NA; j_call: TRBJ1-1; cdr3_aa: CASSSGQGGEAFF; cdr3_nt: TGCGCCAGCAGCTCAGGACAGGGGGGAGAAGCTTTCTTT
d_call: NA; v_call: TRBV5-1; clone_size: NA; j_call: TRBJ2-1; cdr3_aa: CASSPLTNIEQFF; cdr3_nt: TGCGCCAGCAGCCCCCTGACTAATATTGAGCAGTTCTTC
d_call: NA; v_call: TRBV28; clone_size: NA; j_call: TRBJ1-2; cdr3_aa: CASSRREMWGLYGYTF; cdr3_nt: TGTGCCAGCAGCCGAAGGGAAATGTGGGGGCTCTATGGCTACACCTTC
d_call: NA; v_call: TRBV29-1; clone_size: NA; j_call: TRBJ2-5; cdr3_aa: CSVLKHPTPIQETQYF; cdr3_nt: TGCAGCGTCCTCAAGCATCCAACCCCAATCCAAGAGACCCAGTACTTC
d_call: NA; v_call: TRBV6-5; clone_size: NA; j_call: TRBJ1-2; cdr3_aa: CASSYALRGINYGYTF; cdr3_nt: TGTGCCAGCAGTTACGCGTTAAGGGGGATTAACTATGGCTACACCTTC
d_call: NA; v_call: TRBV19; clone_size: NA; j_call: TRBJ1-1; cdr3_aa: CASSTGVFGTEAFF; cdr3_nt: TGTGCCAGTAGTACAGGTGTGTTTGGCACTGAAGCTTTCTTT
d_call: TRBD1; v_call: TRBV28; clone_size: NA; j_call: TRBJ1-1; cdr3_aa: CASTYRGGNTEAFF; cdr3_nt: TGTGCCAGCACCTACAGGGGAGGGAACACTGAAGCTTTCTTT
d_call: NA; v_call: TRBV7-2; clone_size: NA; j_call: TRBJ1-5; cdr3_aa: CASSLAGRGQPQHF; cdr3_nt: TGTGCCAGCAGCTTAGCGGGCCGGGGTCAGCCCCAGCATTTT
d_call: TRBD2; v_call: TRBV29-1; clone_size: NA; j_call: TRBJ2-7; cdr3_aa: CSVEASGLFYEQYF; cdr3_nt: TGCAGCGTTGAAGCTAGCGGCTTATTCTACGAGCAGTACTTC
d_call: NA; v_call: TRBV19; clone_size: NA; j_call: TRBJ2-7; cdr3_aa: CASSILWQYEQYF; cdr3_nt: TGTGCCAGTAGTATACTGTGGCAGTACGAGCAGTACTTC
d_call: TRBD1; v_call: TRBV5-4; clone_size: NA; j_call: TRBJ1-1; cdr3_aa: CASRRTGIDTEAFF; cdr3_nt: TGTGCCAGCAGACGGACAGGGATCGACACTGAAGCTTTCTTT
d_call: NA; v_call: TRBV6-1; clone_size: NA; j_call: TRBJ1-4; cdr3_aa: CASSEYRGGLEKLFF; cdr3_nt: TGTGCCAGCAGTGAATATCGGGGAGGACTCGAAAAACTGTTTTTT
d_call: NA; v_call: TRBV4-1; clone_size: NA; j_call: TRBJ1-1; cdr3_aa: CASSQDDNRYTEAFF; cdr3_nt: TGCGCCAGCAGCCAAGATGATAACAGGTACACTGAAGCTTTCTTT
d_call: TRBD1; v_call: TRBV7-9; clone_size: NA; j_call: TRBJ1-1; cdr3_aa: CSSSPRNRGLGTEAFF; cdr3_nt: TGTTCCAGCAGCCCAAGAAACAGGGGGCTGGGCACTGAAGCTTTCTTT